This TCR beta chain was observed in a study of preoperative IRX-2 immunotherapy in early breast cancer (dated by TCRdb to the late 2010s). This clone was seen a single time. Its cognate antigen has yet to be identified. Base qualities are not provided; no much larger clone lies one nucleotide away. The method behind the library was the immunoSEQ multiplex PCR assay. TCRdb provides this immuneACCESS table in a form limited to in-frame rearrangements. Some clones are lacking; in checked studies, under half of them reflect an unresolved V gene, and why the rest are absent is not known. This sample holds around 62,000 clones; 94% were observed only once. The top ten clonotypes cover about 1.8% of the sample. According to the study, the label for this sample's treatment or condition signals: preoperative locoregional IRX-2 cytokine immunotherapy. The samples were obtained from a phase Ib study that tested preoperative, locoregional IRX-2 cytokine immunotherapy designed to prime immune responses. The donors were early-stage breast cancer patients who were given IRX-2 prior to surgery.

The CDR3 runs 14 residues from the cysteine to the phenylalanine. This entry keeps only the CDR3 DNA: 42 bases, framed from base 1. The V end gives up 6 bases and the J end 8 bases, leaving 7 bases in the junction not matched to a gene. Reading the germline V gene gives CDR1 MNHEY and CDR2 SVGAGI. The sequence was collected from a human donor with breast cancer. Recombination linked TRBV6-5 to TRBJ1-6, with 7 bases matching TRBD1. This sample was taken from a patient treated with IRX-2 immunotherapy. CDR3 protein: CASRGTDLDSPLHF. The bases read TGTGCCAGCAGAGGGACAGACCTAGATTCACCCCTCCACTTT.